Here is one T cell receptor beta chain with its context. The method was immunoSEQ multiplex PCR; TCRdb's version includes in-frame clones alone and lacks a portion of them. Here the sample spans under 400,000 clones, roughly 85% being singletons. The sample originates from a study of cytomegalovirus exposure and HLA in healthy donors. The trim removed 3 bases at V and 3 bases at J, leaving 9 bases unmatched. CDR3 length: 17 amino acids. The germline V gene encodes CDR1 SGHNT and CDR2 YYREEE (reference sequence). The receptor was isolated from a woman younger than 30 in good health and CMV-seronegative. This rearrangement joins TRBV5-4 to TRBJ2-2; TRBD1 matches 9 bases. Specimen: PBMCs. CDR3 region: CASSSGTGFFDTGELFF. DNA for the CDR3: TGTGCCAGCAGCTCCGGGACAGGGTTTTTCGACACCGGGGAGCTGTTTTTT.